Presented here are 30 T cell receptor beta chains from one specimen sequenced in a study of blood T cell repertoires in COVID-19. The table came from immunoSEQ multiplex PCR; TCRdb's copy has only in-frame clones and leaves some out. The profile covers under 200,000 clones, with around four fifths appearing a single time and about 15% taken by the ten largest. The sample was peripheral blood. The receptors originated from a woman between 65 and 79 years old with COVID-19, enrolled during active disease.

In the case of this clone: With a much larger clone just one base away, this may be a read error. The sample holds other DNA sequences that translate to the same CDR3. The CDR3 nucleotides are TGTGCCAGTAGTATCTTGACGGGGGTAGGGAACGGGGAGCTGTTTTTT. It yields the protein CASSILTGVGNGELFF. The rearrangement joins TRBV19 to TRBJ2-2, with a possible D match to TRBD2 (6 bases). The germline gives CDR1 LNHDA, CDR2 SQIVND (reference sequence). Trimming left V 3 bases short and J 7 bases short, with 18 bases between. The CDR3 totals 16 residues.

As DNA, the CDR3 is TGTGCCAGCAGTGTTGGAAGGAGGGAAGGGGCTAATGAAAAACTGTTTTTT. This translates into CASSVGRREGANEKLFF. The chain combines TRBV2 with TRBJ1-4, with D possibly being TRBD1 (5 bases). Trimming shortened V by 4 bases and J by 3 bases, and 18 bases separated the two germline ends. The CDR3 has 17 residues. Germline V gene data show CDR1 as SNHLY and CDR2 as FYNNEI.

This clone was detected only a few times. This rearrangement joins TRBV18 to TRBJ1-6; no definite D call. The CDR3 runs to 16 residues. V lost 0 bases and J lost 6, with 12 bases in between. The germline CDR1 and CDR2 sequences are KGHSH and LQKENI. The CDR3 protein is CASSPPETGTNSPLHF. The CDR3 DNA reads as TGTGCCAGCTCACCACCTGAGACGGGTACTAATTCACCCCTCCACTTT. Using reference TRBV18 and TRBJ1-6 for the parts outside the CDR3, the full variable domain is NAGVMQNPRHLVRRRGQEARLRCSPMKGHSHVYWYRQLPEEGLKFMVYLQKENIIDESGMPKERFSAEFPKEGPSILRIQQVVRGDSAAYFCASSPPETGTNSPLHFGNGTRLTVT.

V gene TRBV28 combines with J gene TRBJ2-1; 12 nucleotides align to TRBD2. Per germline, CDR1 MDHEN and CDR2 SYDVKM. This CDR3 has 16 amino acids. V gave up 11 bases and J gave up 1 base; unmatched junction bases: 9. Here the CDR3 DNA reads TGTGCCGGTTCTAGCGGGGGGGCCAGTTCCTACAATGAGCAGTTCTTC. As protein: CAGSSGGASSYNEQFF.

The genes are TRBV12-3 or TRBV12-4 and TRBJ2-5; 7 bases agree with TRBD1. The CDR3 is 13 amino acids. Germline trimming cut 7 bases from V and 4 bases from J; bases unmatched to any gene: 6. The CDR3 loop reads CASTRRQGETQYF. The CDR3 DNA follows: TGTGCCAGCACCCGACGACAGGGAGAGACCCAGTACTTC.

V usage is TRBV29-1 and J usage is TRBJ2-5; a possible D gene is TRBD1 (5 bases). In germline, CDR1 is SQVTM, CDR2 ANQGSEA. This CDR3 spans 12 amino acids. V lost 4 bases to trimming and J lost 3 bases, with 9 bases between them. This CDR3 is CSVVGREETQYF. In DNA, the CDR3 is TGCAGCGTTGTTGGCAGGGAAGAGACCCAGTACTTC. Complete variable domain (other parts from reference TRBV29-1 and TRBJ2-5): SAVISQKPSRDICQRGTSLTIQCQVDSQVTMMFWYRQQPGQSLTLIATANQGSEATYESGFVIDKFPISRPNLTFSTLTVSNMSPEDSSIYLCSVVGREETQYFGPGTRLLVL.

The chain uses TRBV5-5 and TRBJ1-5; D is perhaps TRBD1 (5 bases). The CDR3 is made up of 15 amino acids. Looked up from germline, CDR1 is SGHKS and CDR2 is YYEKEE (reference sequence). Trimming pared 4 bases from V and 5 bases from J, leaving 16 bases between. The CDR3 bases are TGTGCCAGCAGCCTGGGGGACTTCCTTTATCAGCCCCAGCATTTT. Translation: CASSLGDFLYQPQHF.

A few counts support this clone. The chain carries TRBV5-1 and TRBJ1-2; D remains unclear. The CDR3 has 19 amino acids. The V end was cut by 5 bases, the J end by 1 base, with 27 bases between. Germline V lookup: CDR1 SGHRS, CDR2 YFSETQ. Here the CDR3 DNA reads TGCGCCAGCAGGTTGCTTGCGGGTAAAGGACGCACGGTTAACTATGGCTACACCTTC. Translation gives CASRLLAGKGRTVNYGYTF.

This chain uses TRBV7-2 with TRBJ2-1; 16 bases agree with TRBD2. The CDR3 consists of 18 residues. V lost 1 base, J lost 5 bases, and 5 bases stayed unmatched. Germline V gives CDR1 SGHTA, CDR2 FQGNSA. CDR3 region: CASSLVGTSGRAHNEQFF. The CDR3 coding sequence is TGTGCCAGCAGCTTAGTGGGGACTAGCGGGAGGGCCCACAATGAGCAGTTCTTC.

The chain is built from TRBV5-6 and TRBJ2-7, with D unresolved. Germline V gene data show CDR1 as SGHDT and CDR2 as YYEEEE. V lost 1 base, J lost 4 bases, and 6 bases lay in between. The CDR3 has 12 residues. CDR3 nucleotide sequence: TGTGCCAGCAGCTTGAACAGATACGAGCAGTACTTC. Encoded protein: CASSLNRYEQYF.

The CDR3 DNA follows: TGTGCCAGCAGTTACCGCGCTTGGGGCGGGGGGGAAAACATTCAGTACTTC. Protein product: CASSYRAWGGGENIQYF. The chain combines TRBV6-2 or TRBV6-3 with TRBJ2-4; TRBD2 matches at 9 bases. Germline CDR1 and CDR2: MNHEY and SVGEGT. With V trimmed by 2 bases and J by 5 bases, 10 bases remained unmatched. The CDR3 totals 17 residues.

CDR3 DNA sequence: TGTGCCAGCAGACCGGGAGGGAGGGGCCTCACAGATACGCAGTATTTT. This translates into CASRPGGRGLTDTQYF. The chain combines TRBV27 with TRBJ2-3; 8 positions agree with TRBD2. Trimming at V came to 6 bases and at J to 2 bases, leaving 10 bases not matched to a gene. The CDR3 sequence is 16 residues long. The germline gives CDR1 MNHEY, CDR2 SMNVEV (reference sequence).

This chain links TRBV28 with TRBJ2-7, with D perhaps TRBD1 (6 bases). CDR3 length: 15 amino acids. Germline CDR1 and CDR2: MDHEN and SYDVKM. Trimming left V 5 bases short and J 0 bases short, with 14 bases between. CDR3 in amino acids: CASSPGHTSSYEQYV. CDR3 nucleotides: TGTGCCAGCAGTCCGGGACACACATCCTCCTACGAGCAGTACGTC.

The V call is TRBV18, the J call TRBJ1-2; tentative D call: TRBD1 (6 bases). Germline values: CDR1 KGHSH, CDR2 LQKENI. The length of the CDR3 is 16 residues. With 3 bases removed from V and 2 bases from J, the gap between germline ends came to 16 bases. The CDR3 is CASSPVQAGANYGYTF. The CDR3 DNA is TGTGCCAGCTCACCCGTGCAGGCGGGGGCCAACTATGGCTACACCTTC.

This sequence joins TRBV5-4 and TRBJ1-4, with 9 bases identical to TRBD1. Trimming at V came to 3 bases and at J to 5 bases, leaving 14 bases not matched to a gene. CDR3 size: 18 residues. Germline CDR1 reads SGHNT; CDR2 reads YYREEE (reference sequence). Here the CDR3 DNA reads TGTGCCAGCAGCTCCCGACAGGGGGGGACCCTTATAAATGAAAAACTGTTTTTT. The encoded protein is CASSSRQGGTLINEKLFF.

The chain couples TRBV11-2 to TRBJ1-2, with 9 bases lining up with TRBD1. J was trimmed by 3 bases and V by 4 bases; bases with no gene match: 6. In germline, CDR1 is SGHAT, CDR2 FQNNGV. The CDR3 is made up of 15 amino acids. CDR3 amino acids: CASSSPGQGHYGYTF. The DNA of the CDR3 is TGTGCCAGCAGCTCACCGGGACAGGGCCACTATGGCTACACCTTC.

The chain links TRBV18 to TRBJ1-1; TRBD1 agrees at 8 bases. Losses at the gene ends were 4 bases for V and 1 base for J; bases not matched to a gene: 2. CDR1 and CDR2 from the germline V gene are KGHSH and LQKENI. This CDR3 region has 14 residues. The CDR3 here is CASSRTGRNTEAFF. In DNA, the CDR3 is TGTGCCAGCTCACGGACAGGGCGGAACACTGAAGCTTTCTTT.

The V gene is TRBV28, the J gene TRBJ2-7; 8 nucleotides agree with TRBD2. Germline V gene data show CDR1 as MDHEN and CDR2 as SYDVKM. CDR3 length: 13 residues. Trimming cost V 5 bases and J 0 bases; bases outside gene matches: 0. CDR3 nucleotide sequence: TGTGCCAGCAGTAGCGGGAGCTCCTACGAGCAGTACTTC. It codes for CASSSGSSYEQYF.

This rearrangement joins TRBV12-5 to TRBJ2-2; D is ambiguous. This CDR3 comprises 12 residues. V was shortened by 7 bases and J by 6 bases, with 9 bases between the two germline ends. Germline-derived CDR1 and CDR2 are LGHNT and FRNRAP. The CDR3 is CASEKAAGELFF. As DNA, the CDR3 is TGTGCTAGTGAGAAGGCGGCCGGGGAGCTGTTTTTT.

The chain employs TRBV4-2 and TRBJ1-1, with D possibly matching TRBD1 (6 bases). Germline V CDR1 and CDR2: LGHNA, YNFKEQ. This CDR3 contains 15 residues. Trimming shortened V by 0 bases and J by 9 bases, and 17 bases separated the two germline ends. The CDR3 spells CASSQDQGSKNQAFF. In nucleotides, the CDR3 is TGTGCCAGCAGCCAAGATCAGGGGTCGAAAAATCAAGCTTTCTTT.

The genes are TRBV28 and TRBJ1-2, with D possibly TRBD1 on 6 matching bases. CDR1 and CDR2 (germline): MDHEN, SYDVKM. This CDR3 is 15 amino acids long. V was trimmed by 6 bases and J by 4 bases, leaving 18 bases between them. CDR3 amino acids: CASRYSGQNGYGYTF. DNA for the CDR3: TGTGCCAGCAGGTATTCCGGACAGAACGGCTATGGCTACACCTTC.

This clone is a singleton in its sample. The chain combines TRBV5-1 with TRBJ1-1, with D maybe TRBD1 (5 bases). The V end lost 6 bases, the J end lost 1 base, and 13 bases lay between the germline ends. The CDR3 length is 14 residues. Germline CDR1 and CDR2: SGHRS and YFSETQ. The DNA for the CDR3 is TGCGCCAGCACCTCCCAAGGGGCGAACACTGAAGCTTTCTTT. The encoded protein is CASTSQGANTEAFF.

The genes are TRBV27 and TRBJ1-3; perhaps TRBD1 as D (6 bases). Germline lookup yields CDR1 MNHEY and CDR2 SMNVEV (reference sequence). V shed 8 bases and J shed 6 bases, with 17 bases lying between them. The CDR3 has 14 residues. The CDR3 loop reads CASWRTERINTIYF. CDR3 in DNA: TGTGCCAGCTGGAGGACAGAACGAATAAACACCATATATTTT.

This chain links TRBV25-1 with TRBJ1-3, with D unclear. CDR1 is MGHDK, CDR2 SYGVNS, per germline. CDR3 size: 14 residues. Trimming took 4 bases from V and 0 from J, leaving 7 bases between them. CDR3 sequence: CASSGLSSGNTIYF. Here the CDR3 DNA reads TGTGCCAGCAGTGGATTGAGCTCTGGAAACACCATATATTTT. The complete variable domain, with remaining parts taken from reference TRBV25-1 and TRBJ1-3, reads EADIYQTPRYLVIGTGKKITLECSQTMGHDKMYWYQQDPGMELHLIHYSYGVNSTEKGDLSSESTVSRIRTEHFPLTLESARPSHTSQYLCASSGLSSGNTIYFGEGSWLTVV.

The chain couples TRBV6-2 or TRBV6-3 to TRBJ1-2, with TRBD1 matching 7 bases. V shed 6 bases, J shed 6 bases, and the junction held 10 bases outside the gene matches. Germline V lookup: CDR1 MNHEY, CDR2 SVGEGT. This CDR3 is built from 14 residues. In DNA form, the CDR3 reads TGTGCCAGCAGCATATTCCAGGGGGGTCATGGCTACACCTTC. Translation gives CASSIFQGGHGYTF.

The table lists this clone with a few counts. The chain employs TRBV28 and TRBJ1-2; 10 bases fit TRBD1. CDR1 MDHEN and CDR2 SYDVKM come from the germline V gene. The V segment lost 6 bases and the J segment 7 bases; nucleotides outside the gene matches: 14. The CDR3 is 16 amino acids. CDR3 sequence reads: CASRDPGQGQRVGYTF. CDR3 nucleotide sequence: TGTGCCAGCAGAGATCCGGGACAGGGGCAGAGGGTTGGCTACACCTTC.

Details on this clone: One junction end does not reproduce the germline sequence, and a read error may be involved. Other DNA sequences from this sample encode an identical CDR3 as well. The gene calls are TRBV7-3 and TRBJ1-6, with D unclear. The CDR3 consists of 15 residues. Germline V gene data show CDR1 as SGHTA and CDR2 as FQGTGA. In DNA, the CDR3 is TGTGCCAGTAGCTTAACGGAACCAGGCCGCTCACCCCTCCACTTT. Translated, it gives CASSLTEPGRSPLHF.

This chain links TRBV19 with TRBJ2-5; 9 bases are a match to TRBD2. The CDR3 has 17 amino acids. J gave up 2 bases and V 3 bases, and 10 bases lay outside the gene matches. Germline CDR1 reads LNHDA; CDR2 reads SQIVND (reference sequence). The CDR3 loop is CASSMSGGLAGQETQYF. The CDR3, as DNA: TGTGCCAGTAGTATGTCCGGCGGGCTAGCGGGGCAAGAGACCCAGTACTTC.

The chain joins TRBV6-2 or TRBV6-3 to TRBJ1-2, with 7 bases matching TRBD1. J gave up 8 bases and V 5 bases, and 14 bases lay outside the gene matches. This CDR3 region has 15 residues. Germline CDR1 is MNHEY and CDR2 is SVGEGT. The CDR3 DNA sequence: TGTGCCAGCAGTCGGGACAGACACAATGTTATGGGCTACACCTTC. The encoded protein is CASSRDRHNVMGYTF.

The chain employs TRBV19 and TRBJ1-1, with D maybe TRBD1 (6 bases). In germline, CDR1 is LNHDA, CDR2 SQIVND (reference sequence). The CDR3 totals 12 residues. The germline V and J ends were trimmed by 2 bases and 9 bases, with 10 bases remaining between them. The CDR3 is CASSISQGQAFF. CDR3 sequence (DNA): TGTGCCAGTAGTATAAGCCAGGGGCAAGCTTTCTTT.